This TCR beta chain originates from a study of cytomegalovirus exposure and HLA in healthy donors. Points from the study as a whole: Segments of the TCR beta V type were, in most cases, productive about 90% or about 30% of the time in an earlier analysis. A later analysis, which compared TCR beta chains of equal frequency, found the HLA-associated ones more clonally expanded.

Germline V gene data show CDR1 as KGHSH and CDR2 as LQKENI. Trimming pared 0 bases from V and 3 bases from J, leaving 17 bases between. This CDR3 is 17 amino acids long. Points on this clone: Its antigen is still unknown.

This PCR relied on a set of 60 Vbeta primers and 13 Jbeta primers. Clones were read by immunoSEQ multiplex PCR, and TCRdb kept only the in-frame ones, dropping some. Found here are roughly 150,000 clones, approximately 80% of them singletons; the top ten hold 1.5% to 2%. The TCR originated in a woman between 18 and 30 years old in good health and CMV-seronegative. The material sequenced was PBMCs. The rearrangement uses TRBV18 and TRBJ1-2; TRBD1 is a possible D gene (6 bases). In DNA form, the CDR3 reads TGTGCCAGCTCACCACCGATAGTCCTCCGGACAGACTATGGCTACACCTTC. Its protein product is CASSPPIVLRTDYGYTF.